This T cell receptor beta chain originates from a study of cytomegalovirus exposure and HLA in healthy donors. The PCR ran on 60 Vbeta and 13 Jbeta primers. Sequencing was performed with immunoSEQ multiplex PCR; in TCRdb, only in-frame clones are kept and a portion is missing. This table holds roughly 97,000 clones, about 9.4% found once. Germline V gene data show CDR1 as SEHNR and CDR2 as FQNEAQ (reference sequence). The CDR3 covers 14 residues. Trimming stripped 3 bases from V and 0 bases from J, with 8 bases between. This chain joins TRBV7-9 and TRBJ1-1; D gene unclear. The receptor comes from a man aged 35-49 years in good health and CMV-seropositive. Sequencing input: PBMCs. As DNA, the CDR3 is TGTGCCAGCAGCTTGGGAGGATTGAACACTGAAGCTTTCTTT. Residues: CASSLGGLNTEAFF.